The 23 T cell receptor beta chains listed next were all sequenced from one sample in a study of T cell responses to AZD1222 COVID-19 vaccine. The repertoire was sequenced with immunoSEQ multiplex PCR; TCRdb's copy has only in-frame clones and lacks some. The repertoire has 200,000 or so clones, roughly 92% of them found once; the top ten carry less than 11%. Here the sequenced sample was peripheral blood, taken on day 0 of AZD1222 vaccination. The source of these receptors is an adult in good health.

The V gene is TRBV7-9, the J gene TRBJ2-5; D tentatively fits TRBD1 or TRBD2 (5 bases each). The CDR3 length is 15 residues. V was shortened by 0 bases and J by 4 bases, with 12 bases between the two germline ends. Per the germline V gene, CDR1 is SEHNR and CDR2 is FQNEAQ (reference sequence). The CDR3 DNA sequence: TGTGCCAGCAGCTTAGCCGGGACGGCAAGAGAGACCCAGTACTTC. Protein sequence: CASSLAGTARETQYF. Looking up the rest from reference TRBV7-9 and TRBJ2-5 gives the full variable domain: DTGVSQNPRHKITKRGQNVTFRCDPISEHNRLYWYRQTLGQGPEFLTYFQNEAQLEKSRLLSDRFSAERPKGSFSTLEIQRTEQGDSAMYLCASSLAGTARETQYFGPGTRLLVL.

The rearrangement uses TRBV7-2 and TRBJ1-2, with a possible D match to TRBD1 (5 bases). The CDR3 length is 13 residues. Germline V lookup: CDR1 SGHTA, CDR2 FQGNSA. Deletions cut 8 bases from V and 4 bases from J, with 14 bases between. In nucleotides, the CDR3 is TGTGCCAGCGGGGGACGGAGCCGCTATGGCTACACCTTC. Translated, it gives CASGGRSRYGYTF. Full variable domain (missing parts from reference TRBV7-2 and TRBJ1-2): GAGVSQSPSNKVTEKGKDVELRCDPISGHTALYWYRQSLGQGLEFLIYFQGNSAPDKSGLPSDRFSAERTGGSVSTLTIQRTQQEDSAVYLCASGGRSRYGYTFGSGTRLTVV.

This chain links TRBV18 with TRBJ1-6, with D possibly being TRBD1 (5 bases). The CDR3 runs to 14 residues. With 6 bases removed from V and 9 bases from J, the gap between germline ends came to 15 bases. The germline V gene encodes CDR1 KGHSH and CDR2 LQKENI. For the CDR3, the DNA is TGTGCCAGCTCCTCAGGGCTGGCCGGTTCACCCCTCCACTTT. This codes for CASSSGLAGSPLHF.

The rearrangement joins TRBV5-4 to TRBJ2-1; TRBD1 might be the D (5 bases). The CDR3 contains 17 residues. The V gene lost 1 base and the J gene lost 4 bases, with 18 bases spanning the gap. From germline, CDR1 is SGHNT and CDR2 YYREEE (reference sequence). DNA for the CDR3: TGTGCCAGCAGCTTGCAGTTAGGGCAGGGAATTTACAATGAGCAGTTCTTC. Translated, it gives CASSLQLGQGIYNEQFF.

Here the CDR3 reads CASSSTLNTEAFF. The CDR3 nucleotides are TGTGCCAGCAGTTCCACCTTGAACACTGAAGCTTTCTTT. The V call is TRBV27, the J call TRBJ1-1; D unclear. Trimming removed 4 bases at V and 0 bases at J, with 6 bases between. The V gene's germline CDR1 is MNHEY and CDR2 SMNVEV (reference sequence). The CDR3 runs to 13 residues.

The chain employs TRBV3-1 (or the pseudogene TRBV3-2) and TRBJ2-1, with D maybe TRBD2 (5 bases). Looked up from germline, CDR1 is LGHDT and CDR2 is YNNKEL (reference sequence). The CDR3 runs to 13 residues. The V and J ends lost 1 base and 6 bases respectively, with 7 bases between them. The CDR3 here is CASSQAGINEQFF. CDR3 DNA: TGTGCCAGCAGCCAAGCCGGGATCAATGAGCAGTTCTTC.

The chain uses TRBV5-6 and TRBJ1-3; possibly TRBD1 for D (5 bases). The length of the CDR3 is 16 residues. Trimming took off 1 base at V and 0 bases at J, with 11 bases between the two ends. Germline CDR1 and CDR2: SGHDT and YYEEEE. This CDR3 reads CASSLYRFYSGNTIYF. DNA for the CDR3: TGTGCCAGCAGCTTGTACAGGTTCTACTCTGGAAACACCATATATTTT.

This rearrangement joins TRBV4-3 to TRBJ1-2, with TRBD1 matching 10 bases. Germline loops: CDR1 LGHNA, CDR2 YSLEER. The CDR3 covers 16 residues. Trimming cost V 0 bases and J 8 bases; bases outside gene matches: 9. CDR3 in DNA: TGCGCCAGCAGCCAAGAAGCGCGACAGGGGGCGTTGGGCTACACCTTC. Protein sequence: CASSQEARQGALGYTF.

The chain couples TRBV24-1 to TRBJ2-5; D is possibly TRBD1 (5 bases). The CDR3 contains 15 residues. Trimming removed 3 bases at V and 1 base at J, with 11 bases between. The V gene's germline CDR1 is KGHDR and CDR2 SFDVKD. In DNA, the CDR3 is TGTGCCACCAGTGATGGCAACAGGCCCCAAGAGACCCAGTACTTC. This translates into CATSDGNRPQETQYF.

The rearrangement joins TRBV14 to TRBJ1-4; D is unclear. The V gene's germline CDR1 is SGHDN and CDR2 FVKESK. The length of the CDR3 is 14 residues. Between the trimmed V and J ends, which lost 5 bases and 4 bases, there was a span of 11 bases. CDR3 residues: CASSSLASNEKLFF. Written as DNA, the CDR3 is TGTGCCAGCAGCTCTCTGGCGAGTAATGAAAAACTGTTTTTT.

The CDR3 DNA is TGTGCCAGCAGCTTTTCACTAGCGGGGGTCTACAATGAGCAGTTCTTC. Amino acid sequence: CASSFSLAGVYNEQFF. The V gene is TRBV11-2, the J gene TRBJ2-1, with 11 nucleotides matching TRBD2. CDR1 is SGHAT and CDR2 is FQNNGV in the germline V gene. This CDR3 comprises 16 residues. Trimming cost V 3 bases and J 3 bases; bases outside gene matches: 4.

The chain recombines TRBV10-3 with TRBJ1-3; D not resolved. CDR1 is ENHRY, CDR2 SYGVKD, per germline. CDR3 length: 13 residues. The V end was cut by 10 bases, the J end by 0 bases, with 10 bases between. The CDR3 nucleotides read TGTGCCACCCGCGGCAGCTCTGGAAACACCATATATTTT. This sequence encodes CATRGSSGNTIYF.

This clone was observed a single time. The rearrangement links TRBV6-5 to TRBJ2-1; D is undetermined. Germline V gene data show CDR1 as MNHEY and CDR2 as SVGAGI. The germline V and J ends were trimmed by 8 bases and 7 bases, with 15 bases remaining between them. This CDR3 is built from 13 residues. The CDR3 loop is CASCWSSGNEQFF. The CDR3 nucleotides read TGTGCCAGCTGCTGGTCCTCTGGGAATGAGCAGTTCTTC.

This chain links TRBV6-5 with TRBJ2-1, with a possible D match to TRBD2 (5 bases). The CDR3 contains 11 residues. Trimming left V 2 bases short and J 9 bases short, with 5 bases between. Germline values: CDR1 MNHEY, CDR2 SVGAGI. The CDR3 region is CASSYGGEQFF. For the CDR3, the DNA is TGTGCCAGCAGTTACGGAGGTGAGCAGTTCTTC.

The CDR3 loop reads CASSYGDYGYTF. Here the CDR3 DNA reads TGTGCCAGCAGCTACGGTGACTATGGCTACACCTTC. V is TRBV7-2 and J is TRBJ1-2; D unclear. The CDR3 is 12 residues long. V dropped 4 bases and J dropped 3 bases, with 6 bases sitting between them. Germline loops: CDR1 SGHTA, CDR2 FQGNSA. Filled out from reference TRBV7-2 and TRBJ1-2, the complete variable domain reads GAGVSQSPSNKVTEKGKDVELRCDPISGHTALYWYRQSLGQGLEFLIYFQGNSAPDKSGLPSDRFSAERTGGSVSTLTIQRTQQEDSAVYLCASSYGDYGYTFGSGTRLTVV.

V gene TRBV24-1 combines with J gene TRBJ2-2, with 7 positions matching TRBD1. This CDR3 has 15 amino acids. The J segment lost 3 bases and the V segment lost 4 bases, leaving 4 bases of the junction unmatched. Germline assignment: CDR1 KGHDR and CDR2 SFDVKD. The CDR3 region is CATSDPGGYTGELFF. CDR3 in DNA: TGTGCCACCAGTGACCCAGGGGGATACACCGGGGAGCTGTTTTTT.

The genes are TRBV27 and TRBJ1-1, with D perhaps matching TRBD1 (6 bases). Trimming left V 5 bases short and J 4 bases short, with 20 bases between. Germline assignment: CDR1 MNHEY and CDR2 SMNVEV (reference sequence). This CDR3 region has 16 residues. In nucleotides, the CDR3 is TGTGCCAGCAGTGCCCTAGGGGCGGGGGCGAGCACTGAAGCTTTCTTT. It codes for CASSALGAGASTEAFF.

The chain employs TRBV7-8 and TRBJ2-1; 14 nucleotides agree with TRBD2. CDR1 and CDR2 (germline): SGHVS, FQNEAQ. V lost 7 bases, J lost 9 bases, and 17 bases stayed unmatched. The CDR3 has 18 residues. CDR3 coding DNA: TGTGCCAGCACCCCTCGTCCATCGGGACTAGCGGGAGTGGTTGAGCAGTTCTTC. Its translation is CASTPRPSGLAGVVEQFF.

The chain carries TRBV11-2 and TRBJ2-3; D is uncertain. Germline assignment: CDR1 SGHAT and CDR2 FQNNGV. The CDR3 spans 14 residues. V lost 5 bases and J 4 bases, leaving 13 bases between the germline ends. Written as DNA, the CDR3 is TGTGCCAGCAGCCCCTACCCTATGGCAGATACGCAGTATTTT. Its protein is CASSPYPMADTQYF. Looking up the rest from reference TRBV11-2 and TRBJ2-3 gives the full variable domain: EAGVAQSPRYKIIEKRQSVAFWCNPISGHATLYWYQQILGQGPKLLIQFQNNGVVDDSQLPKDRFSAERLKGVDSTLKIQPAKLEDSAVYLCASSPYPMADTQYFGPGTRLTVL.

The chain carries TRBV28 and TRBJ2-3; no definite D call. Trimming left V 5 bases short and J 2 bases short, with 5 bases between. The CDR3 runs 12 residues. Germline lookup yields CDR1 MDHEN and CDR2 SYDVKM. CDR3 coding DNA: TGTGCCAGCAGTCCCAACACAGATACGCAGTATTTT. Translation: CASSPNTDTQYF. Based on the CDR3 plus reference TRBV28 and TRBJ2-3, the full variable domain is DVKVTQSSRYLVKRTGEKVFLECVQDMDHENMFWYRQDPGLGLRLIYFSYDVKMKEKGDIPEGYSVSREKKERFSLILESASTNQTSMYLCASSPNTDTQYFGPGTRLTVL.

The V call is TRBV7-8, the J call TRBJ2-7; the D is unclear. Germline V gives CDR1 SGHVS, CDR2 FQNEAQ. Trimming removed 3 bases at V and 7 bases at J, with 7 bases between. The CDR3 length is 11 residues. The chain's CDR3 is CASSFSTEQYF. The CDR3 bases are TGTGCCAGCAGCTTTTCAACGGAGCAGTACTTC. The variable domain in full, with the rest retrieved from reference TRBV7-8 and TRBJ2-7, is GAGVSQSPRYKVAKRGQDVALRCDPISGHVSLFWYQQALGQGPEFLTYFQNEAQLDKSGLPSDRFFAERPEGSVSTLKIQRTQQEDSAVYLCASSFSTEQYFGPGTRLTVT.

The chain employs TRBV28 and TRBJ2-7; maybe TRBD2 (5 bases). The CDR3 consists of 14 residues. Germline V gene lookup returns CDR1 MDHEN and CDR2 SYDVKM. The V end was cut by 4 bases, the J end by 5 bases, with 15 bases between. In nucleotides, the CDR3 is TGTGCCAGCAGTTCTCGGTGGAGGTTGGACGAGCAGTACGTC. This translates into CASSSRWRLDEQYV.

The chain joins TRBV18 to TRBJ1-6; D possibly corresponds to TRBD1 (5 bases). Germline CDR1 reads KGHSH; CDR2 reads LQKENI. Trimming stripped 6 bases from V and 5 bases from J, with 17 bases between. The CDR3 runs 16 residues. The CDR3 DNA reads TGTGCCAGCTCCCGAGGGGTATGGCGGGATAATTCACCCCTCCACTTT. It encodes CASSRGVWRDNSPLHF. Full variable domain (missing parts from reference TRBV18 and TRBJ1-6): NAGVMQNPRHLVRRRGQEARLRCSPMKGHSHVYWYRQLPEEGLKFMVYLQKENIIDESGMPKERFSAEFPKEGPSILRIQQVVRGDSAAYFCASSRGVWRDNSPLHFGNGTRLTVT.